This T cell receptor (beta chain) was found in a study of identical twins. A universal primer binding site was introduced by template switching. The final cDNA contained unique molecular identifiers. TCRdb used MiXCR to reprocess the 5' RACE reads, holding one entry per CDR3 protein. The sample holds fewer than 800,000 distinct CDR3 sequences, 7% to 7.5% seen once. There are many counts of this clonotype. As yet, its antigen is unknown. In every case, the donor was a healthy Caucasian. Findings and limits, study-wide: Insertions ran lower in abundant cord blood beta clonotypes, though not in memory repertoires. Low generation-probability sequences were in excess among twin-shared out-of-frame alpha sequences.

CDR3 length: 15 residues. Trimming cost V 3 bases and J 5 bases, with 13 bases left between them. The germline gives CDR1 KGHDR, CDR2 SFDVKD. The sample also formed part of further work on yellow fever vaccine responses in identical twins.

This receptor was taken from a woman between 18 and 29 years old in good health. Sequenced: PBMCs. The V gene is TRBV24-1, the J gene TRBJ1-5, with D possibly matching TRBD1 (5 bases). CDR3: CATSDGPPGDQPQHF. CDR3 nucleotides: TGTGCCACCAGTGATGGCCCCCCGGGGGATCAGCCCCAGCATTTT.